The 21 T cell receptor beta chains reported below all come from one sample, sequenced in a study of metastatic and nonmetastatic thyroid tumors. Nobody among the patients had been given any treatment before thyroid surgery. TCRdb recomputed clones from the PCR reads via MiXCR. The profile shows tens of thousands of clones, about 26% of them singletons. Source material: blood. These receptors came from a male donor with papillary thyroid cancer or a benign thyroid nodule (not recorded which). Some clones in this sample may be carry-over from other donors' samples.

This clone qualifies as medium-sized. The chain recombines TRBV12-3 or TRBV12-4 with TRBJ1-1; D unclear. Trimming removed 4 bases at V and 3 bases at J, with 9 bases between. The CDR3 totals 13 residues. The CDR3 loop is CASSSRRDTEAFF. DNA for the CDR3: TGTGCCAGCAGTTCCAGGCGGGACACTGAAGCTTTCTTT.

This clone has ten or more counts. This clone may be a read error of a much larger clone one base away. This CDR3 is also generated by other DNA sequences in the sample. The rearrangement uses TRBV5-1 and TRBJ2-3; TRBD2 matches at 11 bases. This CDR3 region has 16 residues. Trimming at V came to 4 bases and at J to 4 bases, leaving 8 bases not matched to a gene. The germline V gene has CDR1 SGHRS and CDR2 YFSETQ. In DNA form, the CDR3 reads TGCGCCAGCAGCCCACTAGCGGGAGCCTCCGCAGATACGCAGTATTTT. It yields the protein CASSPLAGASADTQYF.

Ten or more counts support this clone. The V gene is TRBV9, the J gene TRBJ2-1, with D perhaps matching TRBD1 (5 bases). Germline V gives CDR1 SGDLS, CDR2 YYNGEE. The length of the CDR3 is 16 residues. V was pared by 3 bases and J by 9 bases, with 22 bases between. This CDR3 is CASSASGFRGSSEQFF. CDR3 DNA: TGTGCCAGCAGCGCCTCAGGTTTTAGGGGCTCGAGTGAGCAGTTCTTC.

The genes are TRBV6-6 and TRBJ2-1; D remains ambiguous. The CDR3 contains 14 residues. The V end lost 6 bases, the J end lost 7 bases, and 16 bases lay between the germline ends. Germline CDR1 reads MNHNY; CDR2 reads SVGAGI (reference sequence). CDR3 amino acids: CASSLTGNTNEQFF. CDR3 DNA: TGTGCCAGCAGCCTGACTGGAAATACAAATGAGCAGTTCTTC.

J is TRBJ2-2 and V is TRBV24-1; D not certain. The V end was cut by 4 bases, the J end by 3 bases, with 8 bases between. Germline CDR1 reads KGHDR; CDR2 reads SFDVKD. The CDR3 contains 14 residues. The CDR3 spells CATSDEPDTGELFF. As DNA, the CDR3 is TGTGCCACCAGTGACGAGCCCGACACCGGGGAGCTGTTTTTT.

This clone has ten or more counts. This rearrangement joins TRBV4-1 to TRBJ1-4; D gene ambiguous. This CDR3 has 11 amino acids. V was cut by 11 bases and J by 2 bases, with 6 bases left in between. Germline CDR1 and CDR2: MGHRA and YSYEKL. CDR3 residues: CAGGTNEKLFF. CDR3 in DNA: TGCGCCGGAGGGACTAATGAAAAACTGTTTTTT.

This clone is termed medium-sized. The rearrangement joins TRBV6-5 to TRBJ1-6; TRBD1 might be the D (6 bases). Germline CDR1 MNHEY, CDR2 SVGAGI. Trimming cost V 0 bases and J 10 bases, with 13 bases left between them. The CDR3 is made up of 15 amino acids. The CDR3 DNA is TGTGCCAGCAGTTACTCGTTGAGTGGGGGCTCACCCCTCCACTTT. Translated, it gives CASSYSLSGGSPLHF.

This sequence joins TRBV5-1 and TRBJ2-1; maybe TRBD2 (5 bases). The CDR3 is 15 amino acids. The V end was cut by 0 bases, the J end by 0 bases, with 7 bases between. From germline, CDR1 is SGHRS and CDR2 YFSETQ. The CDR3 nucleotides are TGCGCCAGCAGCTTGGAAGGGAGCTCCTACAATGAGCAGTTCTTC. It is translated as CASSLEGSSYNEQFF.

V is TRBV12-3 or TRBV12-4 and J is TRBJ2-2; 8 nucleotides align to TRBD2. The junction had 12 bases not matched to a gene; V was cut back by 6 bases and J by 9 bases. This CDR3 has 15 residues. As DNA, the CDR3 is TGTGCCAGCAGACCCCGTACTAGCGGAACCTGGGAGCTGTTTTTT. Residues: CASRPRTSGTWELFF.

The genes are TRBV7-2 and TRBJ2-7; 8 positions match TRBD2. Trimming took 1 base from V and 5 from J; bases not matched to a gene: 7. The CDR3 is made up of 15 amino acids. Germline values: CDR1 SGHTA, CDR2 FQGNSA. CDR3 residues: CASSLGLARANEQYF. CDR3 nucleotides: TGTGCCAGCAGCTTAGGACTAGCGCGAGCGAACGAGCAGTACTTC. Together with reference TRBV7-2 and TRBJ2-7, the CDR3 gives the full variable domain: GAGVSQSPSNKVTEKGKDVELRCDPISGHTALYWYRQSLGQGLEFLIYFQGNSAPDKSGLPSDRFSAERTGGSVSTLTIQRTQQEDSAVYLCASSLGLARANEQYFGPGTRLTVT.

The V gene is TRBV6-1, the J gene TRBJ2-7; no clear D. Trimming pared 10 bases from V and 5 bases from J, leaving 12 bases between. This CDR3 spans 11 amino acids. The germline V gene has CDR1 MNHNS and CDR2 SASEGT. For the CDR3, the DNA is TGTGCCACCATCTATGGCGACGAGCAGTACTTC. Translation gives CATIYGDEQYF.

This clone has only a few counts. The chain recombines TRBV19 with TRBJ2-3; TRBD2 aligns across 9 bases. The V gene's germline CDR1 is LNHDA and CDR2 SQIVND (reference sequence). This CDR3 region has 15 residues. The V gene end was trimmed by 5 bases and the J gene end by 3 bases; junction bases not matched to a gene: 6. The CDR3 region is CASSGSSGATDTQYF. As DNA, the CDR3 is TGTGCCAGTAGTGGTTCTAGCGGGGCAACAGATACGCAGTATTTT. Variable domain in full (rest from reference TRBV19 and TRBJ2-3): DGGITQSPKYLFRKEGQNVTLSCEQNLNHDAMYWYRQDPGQGLRLIYYSQIVNDFQKGDIAEGYSVSREKKESFPLTVTSAQKNPTAFYLCASSGSSGATDTQYFGPGTRLTVL.

This clone was observed once. This sequence joins TRBV5-1 and TRBJ1-3, with D perhaps matching TRBD1 (5 bases). Germline V lookup: CDR1 SGHRS, CDR2 YFSETQ. The CDR3 loop spans 13 amino acids. Trimming stripped 5 bases from V and 4 bases from J, with 10 bases between. CDR3 nucleotides: TGCGCCAGCAGGTTCGACAGAGGAAACACCATATATTTT. Translation: CASRFDRGNTIYF.

Many counts were recorded for this clone. The chain uses TRBV2 and TRBJ1-3, with unresolved D. Germline assignment: CDR1 SNHLY and CDR2 FYNNEI. The CDR3 runs to 13 residues. The ends were cut back, 4 bases at V and 4 bases at J, with 8 bases in the middle. Here the CDR3 reads CASSAEPGNTIYF. The CDR3 coding sequence is TGTGCCAGCAGTGCGGAACCGGGAAACACCATATATTTT.

This clone was counted at least ten times. CDR3 coding DNA: TGCGCCAGCAGCGGTTCGACAGGGATCTCTGGAAACACCATATATTTT. This gives the protein CASSGSTGISGNTIYF. The rearrangement joins TRBV5-1 to TRBJ1-3; 7 nucleotides match TRBD1. The CDR3 length is 16 residues. Germline lookup yields CDR1 SGHRS and CDR2 YFSETQ. After removal of 4 bases from V and 0 bases from J, the junction contained 7 bases not matched to a gene.

This chain links TRBV15 with TRBJ1-2; D gene unclear. Trimming took off 5 bases at V and 5 bases at J, with 9 bases between the two ends. The CDR3 totals 12 residues. Germline-derived CDR1 and CDR2 are LNHNV and YYDKDF (reference sequence). For the CDR3, the DNA is TGTGCCACCAGCTCTCAGGAGTATGGCTACACCTTC. Its protein is CATSSQEYGYTF.

This clone has a count of ten or more. CDR3 protein: CASSGRLVAGGETQYF. DNA of the CDR3: TGTGCCAGCAGCGGTCGACTCGTAGCGGGAGGTGAGACCCAGTACTTC. This rearrangement joins TRBV11-1 to TRBJ2-5; 10 nucleotides agree with TRBD2. This CDR3 is 16 amino acids long. J gave up 5 bases and V 5 bases, and 11 bases lay outside the gene matches. CDR1 is SGHAT, CDR2 FQDESV, per germline (reference sequence).

This clone was seen more than once but under ten times. The gene calls are TRBV3-1 and TRBJ2-7; the D gene could be TRBD1 or TRBD2 (6 bases each). CDR3 length equals 13 residues. Germline CDR1 and CDR2: LGHDT and YNNKEL (reference sequence). The V gene lost 6 bases and the J gene lost 3 bases, with 12 bases spanning the gap. The CDR3 here is CASRGGWGYEQYF. CDR3 sequence (DNA): TGTGCCAGCAGGGGGGGCTGGGGCTACGAGCAGTACTTC.

The J gene is TRBJ2-1, the V gene TRBV11-2; D is unclear. CDR1 is SGHAT and CDR2 is FQNNGV in the germline V gene. Between the trimmed V and J ends, which lost 5 bases and 0 bases, there was a span of 8 bases. The CDR3 sequence is 14 residues long. The CDR3 spells CASSPPASYNEQFF. DNA for the CDR3: TGTGCCAGCAGCCCCCCGGCCTCCTACAATGAGCAGTTCTTC.

This clone was seen repeatedly, ten times or more. This rearrangement joins TRBV19 to TRBJ1-1, with 7 bases that match TRBD1. CDR3 length: 14 amino acids. Germline V gene lookup returns CDR1 LNHDA and CDR2 SQIVND (reference sequence). The V segment lost 8 bases and the J segment 5 bases; nucleotides outside the gene matches: 11. CDR3 bases: TGTGCCAGTGCGGACAGGTTCGCCAAGACTGAAGCTTTCTTT. It translates to CASADRFAKTEAFF.

This chain joins TRBV6-1 and TRBJ2-2, with D tentatively TRBD2 (5 bases). Trimming shortened V by 4 bases and J by 6 bases, and 12 bases separated the two germline ends. CDR3 length equals 14 residues. Germline CDR1 MNHNS, CDR2 SASEGT. The CDR3 here is CASSATEEAGELFF. The CDR3, as DNA: TGTGCCAGCAGTGCGACGGAGGAGGCCGGGGAGCTGTTTTTT.